These 5 T cell receptor beta chains share one sample of origin, sequenced in a study of cytomegalovirus exposure and HLA in healthy donors. Amplification used 60 Vbeta primers and 13 Jbeta primers. The table came from immunoSEQ multiplex PCR; TCRdb's copy has only in-frame clones and leaves some out. The sample has over 150,000 clones, 60% to 85% seen once; the top ten hold roughly 4%. Sample: PBMCs. These receptors were collected from a woman aged 40 to 49 in good health and CMV-seronegative.

V and J are TRBV6-5 and TRBJ1-2; 9 bases are shared with TRBD1. The junction had 9 bases not matched to a gene; V was cut back by 5 bases and J by 5 bases. The CDR3 is 15 residues long. The V gene's germline CDR1 is MNHEY and CDR2 SVGAGI. The DNA of the CDR3 is TGTGCCAGCAGTCCCCGGGACAGGGTAATGTATGGCTACACCTTC. Translating gives CASSPRDRVMYGYTF.

This chain links TRBV7-9 with TRBJ1-3; no reliable D call. CDR3 length: 15 residues. Germline values: CDR1 SEHNR, CDR2 FQNEAQ (reference sequence). Trimming left V 1 base short and J 0 bases short, with 7 bases between. CDR3 in amino acids: CASSLGVDSGNTIYF. For the CDR3, the DNA is TGTGCCAGCAGCTTAGGAGTCGACTCTGGAAACACCATATATTTT.

Details on this clone: The sample holds other DNA sequences that translate to the same CDR3. The CDR3 sequence: CASSPPGDNEQFF. The CDR3 coding sequence is TGTGCCAGCTCACCACCGGGAGACAATGAGCAGTTCTTC. The chain employs TRBV18 and TRBJ2-1; the D gene is possibly TRBD2 (5 bases). Trimming pared 0 bases from V and 5 bases from J, leaving 5 bases between. The length of the CDR3 is 13 residues. Germline CDR1 reads KGHSH; CDR2 reads LQKENI.

The rearrangement links TRBV27 to TRBJ1-5; tentatively, D is TRBD1 (6 bases). Germline CDR1 MNHEY, CDR2 SMNVEV (reference sequence). The CDR3 sequence is 14 residues long. Trimming took off 5 bases at V and 3 bases at J, with 11 bases between the two ends. The CDR3 bases are TGTGCCAGCAGTCACCGGGACACCAATCAGCCCCAGCATTTT. The encoded protein is CASSHRDTNQPQHF.

The rearrangement uses TRBV5-1 and TRBJ2-5; possible D gene TRBD1, 5 bases. Trimming took 5 bases from V and 3 from J, leaving 11 bases between them. The V gene's germline CDR1 is SGHRS and CDR2 YFSETQ. The CDR3 contains 13 residues. As DNA, the CDR3 is TGCGCCAGCAGGATAGGGGCAGAAGAGACCCAGTACTTC. Its translation: CASRIGAEETQYF.